What follows are 2 T cell receptor beta chains derived from one specimen sequenced in a study of regulatory T cells in long-lasting Graves disease. Relying on iRepertoire HTBI primers and Arm-PCR of CDR3 regions, the team built TCR beta libraries. In TCRdb, the multiplex PCR reads were re-called with MiXCR into one record per CDR3 protein. The top ten clones hold around a sixth of a sample with 350,000 to 500,000 distinct CDR3 sequences, roughly 15% of them seen once. The time point was: newly diagnosed GD, antithyroid drugs for less than 3 months. From PBMCs, RNA was extracted and then used to make the TCR library. A further study also used this sample, focusing on T cells in Graves' hyperthyroidism and ophthalmopathy.

The sequencing used peripheral blood mononuclear cells (PBMCs), collected at new diagnosis, from a patient treated with antithyroid drugs. These receptors all stem from a woman between 45 and 65 years old with Graves disease.

This clonotype was detected many times. The chain has TRBV24-1 and TRBJ2-3; D call uncertain. The length of the CDR3 is 14 residues. Between the trimmed V and J ends, which lost 3 bases and 4 bases, there was a span of 10 bases. In germline, CDR1 is KGHDR, CDR2 SFDVKD. The CDR3: CATSDPLVADTQYF. CDR3 bases: TGTGCCACCAGTGATCCCTTAGTAGCAGATACGCAGTATTTT.

There are a few counts of this clonotype. The chain combines TRBV6-1 with TRBJ2-7; 8 bases map to TRBD1. CDR3 length: 12 amino acids. The germline V gene has CDR1 MNHNS and CDR2 SASEGT. Unmatched junction bases numbered 6, after V lost 8 bases and J lost 6 bases. The CDR3 bases are TGTGCCAGCCCCTCCGGGACAGGCGAGCAGTACTTC. This gives the protein CASPSGTGEQYF.